A single sample gave rise to the 13 T cell receptor beta chains below, sequenced in a study of identical twins. In TCRdb, the 5' RACE reads were re-called with MiXCR into one record per CDR3 protein. Of approximately 690,000 distinct CDR3 sequences in the sample, roughly 6% were seen once. Sequences were obtained from naive T cells sorted from blood. The receptor set was obtained from a young man in good health.

This clonotype was picked up many times. The chain links TRBV13 to TRBJ2-1, with TRBD2 matching over 7 bases. Germline V gives CDR1 PRHDT, CDR2 FYEKMQ (reference sequence). CDR3 length equals 15 residues. The trim removed 4 bases at V and 5 bases at J, leaving 8 bases unmatched. The CDR3 nucleotides read TGTGCCAGCAGCTCCCGCGGGAGACCACACAATGAGCAGTTCTTC. Amino acids: CASSSRGRPHNEQFF.

The chain links TRBV27 to TRBJ2-4; 7 bases agree with TRBD1. Germline V CDR1 and CDR2: MNHEY, SMNVEV (reference sequence). The CDR3 consists of 18 residues. V trimming: 4 bases; J trimming: 0 bases; junction bases outside the gene matches: 12. Here the CDR3 reads CASSSYRGPSKAKNIQYF. CDR3 nucleotide sequence: TGTGCCAGCAGTTCTTACAGGGGACCCAGTAAAGCCAAAAACATTCAGTACTTC.

This clonotype came up a few times. The rearrangement uses TRBV7-2 and TRBJ1-5, with 8 bases identical to TRBD1. The CDR3 runs 15 residues. Losses at the gene ends were 1 base for V and 9 bases for J; bases not matched to a gene: 8. Germline values: CDR1 SGHTA, CDR2 FQGNSA. CDR3 sequence reads: CASSLEGQVPGPQHF. The CDR3 nucleotides read TGTGCCAGCAGCTTAGAGGGACAGGTTCCTGGGCCCCAGCATTTT.

This clonotype has ten or more counts. This chain connects TRBV29-1 to TRBJ2-1; TRBD2 aligns across 14 bases. This CDR3 is 12 amino acids long. CDR1 is SQVTM, CDR2 ANQGSEA, per germline. J gave up 13 bases and V 5 bases, and 4 bases lay outside the gene matches. As DNA, the CDR3 is TGCAGCGTTCGACTAGCGGGAGGGGAACAGTTCTTC. Translation gives CSVRLAGGEQFF.

The rearrangement uses TRBV12-3 or TRBV12-4 and TRBJ1-3, with 7 bases lining up with TRBD1. The CDR3 runs to 17 residues. The junction had 9 bases not matched to a gene; V was cut back by 4 bases and J by 0 bases. The CDR3 loop reads CASSYQTGPSSGNTIYF. For the CDR3, the DNA is TGTGCCAGCAGTTACCAGACAGGGCCGAGCTCTGGAAACACCATATATTTT.

This clonotype was detected many times. V gene TRBV7-8 combines with J gene TRBJ2-7; 11 bases align to TRBD1. The trim removed 4 bases at V and 0 bases at J, leaving 2 bases unmatched. Germline CDR1 is SGHVS and CDR2 is FQNEAQ. This CDR3 spans 15 amino acids. The CDR3 region is CASSSGQGASYEQYF. The DNA of the CDR3 is TGTGCCAGCAGCTCCGGACAGGGGGCCTCCTACGAGCAGTACTTC. Full variable domain (outside the CDR3, taken from reference TRBV7-8 and TRBJ2-7): GAGVSQSPRYKVAKRGQDVALRCDPISGHVSLFWYQQALGQGPEFLTYFQNEAQLDKSGLPSDRFFAERPEGSVSTLKIQRTQQEDSAVYLCASSSGQGASYEQYFGPGTRLTVT.

The chain has TRBV20-1 and TRBJ2-3; 10 bases map to TRBD2. Germline V gene data show CDR1 as DFQATT and CDR2 as SNEGSKA (reference sequence). There are 15 residues in the CDR3. Unmatched junction bases numbered 7, after V lost 6 bases and J lost 1 base. Here the CDR3 reads CSAATGTSGTDTQYF. In DNA form, the CDR3 reads TGCAGTGCGGCAACCGGGACTAGCGGCACAGATACGCAGTATTTT.

A few counts support this clonotype. The chain recombines TRBV20-1 with TRBJ2-2, with TRBD2 matching over 8 bases. The CDR3 contains 15 residues. Germline V gene data show CDR1 as DFQATT and CDR2 as SNEGSKA (reference sequence). Unmatched junction bases numbered 8, after V lost 4 bases and J lost 4 bases. CDR3 sequence: CSAKNLGLATGELFF. CDR3 sequence (DNA): TGCAGTGCTAAGAATTTAGGACTAGCCACCGGGGAGCTGTTTTTT.

With regard to this clonotype: A much bigger clone sits one base away, suggesting this may be a read error. The genes are TRBV12-3 or TRBV12-4 and TRBJ2-3, with D hard to call. The V end lost 3 bases, the J end lost 8 bases, and 9 bases lay between the germline ends. This CDR3 comprises 12 residues. This chain's CDR3 is CASSLRRTTQYF. CDR3 in DNA: TGTGCCAGCAGTTTGAGACGCACTACGCAGTATTTT.

The rearrangement joins TRBV15 to TRBJ2-6, with 8 bases fitting TRBD2. The ends lost 0 bases at V and 0 bases at J; junction bases unmatched: 7. This CDR3 region has 19 residues. Germline CDR1 LNHNV, CDR2 YYDKDF (reference sequence). The CDR3 region has the DNA TGTGCCACCAGCAGAGATTTTGCGGGAGGAGTCTCTGGGGCCAACGTCCTGACTTTC. Translation: CATSRDFAGGVSGANVLTF.

At least ten counts were recorded for this clonotype. The V call is TRBV7-2, the J call TRBJ2-1; tentatively, D is TRBD2 (6 bases). The CDR3 is 15 residues long. V was pared by 3 bases and J by 4 bases, with 13 bases between. The V gene's germline CDR1 is SGHTA and CDR2 FQGNSA. CDR3 in amino acids: CASSFYEGGYNEQFF. CDR3 coding DNA: TGTGCCAGCAGCTTTTACGAGGGAGGTTACAATGAGCAGTTCTTC.

This clonotype has at least ten counts. The chain combines TRBV7-2 with TRBJ2-1, with no clear D. In germline, CDR1 is SGHTA, CDR2 FQGNSA. This CDR3 has 14 amino acids. V lost 1 base to trimming and J lost 4 bases, with 8 bases between them. In DNA form, the CDR3 reads TGTGCCAGCAGCTTAGTGGACCCGTACAATGAGCAGTTCTTC. It codes for CASSLVDPYNEQFF.

This clonotype was seen many times. The chain links TRBV28 to TRBJ1-2, with D perhaps TRBD1 (5 bases). Germline V gene lookup returns CDR1 MDHEN and CDR2 SYDVKM. Trimming cost V 6 bases and J 4 bases, with 15 bases left between them. CDR3 length equals 14 residues. CDR3 sequence reads: CASSPSRGTYGYTF. For the CDR3, the DNA is TGTGCCAGCAGCCCCTCACGAGGGACCTATGGCTACACCTTC.